These 25 T cell receptor beta chains originate from one sample sequenced in a study of T cell responses to AZD1222 COVID-19 vaccine. Measured with immunoSEQ multiplex PCR; TCRdb has only the in-frame clones, and not every one. The sample includes about 140,000 clones, roughly 90% seen only once; the top ten take 1.6%. The sample here was peripheral blood, taken on day 0 of AZD1222 vaccination. These receptors were taken from an adult in good health.

The gene calls are TRBV3-1 (or the pseudogene TRBV3-2) and TRBJ2-7, with D maybe TRBD2 (5 bases). CDR1 is LGHDT and CDR2 is YNNKEL in the germline V gene (reference sequence). Trimming pared 2 bases from V and 5 bases from J, leaving 13 bases between. The CDR3 sequence is 14 residues long. Here the CDR3 reads CASSQRWETDEQYF. The CDR3 region has the DNA TGTGCCAGCAGCCAAAGGTGGGAGACCGACGAGCAGTACTTC.

The V and J genes are TRBV7-9 and TRBJ1-3; a weak D match, TRBD1 (5 bases). V shed 5 bases and J shed 0 bases, with 14 bases lying between them. This CDR3 is built from 16 residues. From germline, CDR1 is SEHNR and CDR2 FQNEAQ (reference sequence). As DNA, the CDR3 is TGTGCCAGCAGCGGGCGGGACCCAAGCTCTGGAAACACCATATATTTT. This translates into CASSGRDPSSGNTIYF.

The CDR3 DNA sequence: TGTGCCAGCAGCCTAGGTGCAGGGGGCAACGAGCAGTACTTC. Amino acid sequence: CASSLGAGGNEQYF. This chain joins TRBV9 and TRBJ2-7; the match to TRBD1 covers 8 bases. This CDR3 spans 14 amino acids. Trimming took 4 bases from V and 5 from J; bases not matched to a gene: 8. Germline CDR1 SGDLS, CDR2 YYNGEE. Full variable domain (missing parts from reference TRBV9 and TRBJ2-7): DSGVTQTPKHLITATGQRVTLRCSPRSGDLSVYWYQQSLDQGLQFLIQYYNGEERAKGNILERFSAQQFPDLHSELNLSSLELGDSALYFCASSLGAGGNEQYFGPGTRLTVT.

A single count supports this clone. CDR3 protein: CASSYRGTGPTVSMNTEAFF. The CDR3 DNA follows: TGTGCCAGCAGCTACAGGGGGACAGGGCCAACTGTTAGTATGAACACTGAAGCTTTCTTT. V and J are TRBV6-6 and TRBJ1-1; 9 nucleotides align to TRBD1. This CDR3 region has 20 residues. Germline CDR1 MNHNY, CDR2 SVGAGI (reference sequence). The trim removed 6 bases at V and 0 bases at J, leaving 20 bases unmatched.

CDR3: CASSLQLWGNTIYF. As DNA, the CDR3 is TGTGCCAGCAGTTTACAGCTCTGGGGAAACACCATATATTTT. This chain connects TRBV28 to TRBJ1-3; D remains ambiguous. This CDR3 region has 14 residues. CDR1 is MDHEN, CDR2 SYDVKM, per germline. V gave up 2 bases and J gave up 4 bases, with 9 bases separating them. Full variable domain (rest looked up from reference TRBV28 and TRBJ1-3): DVKVTQSSRYLVKRTGEKVFLECVQDMDHENMFWYRQDPGLGLRLIYFSYDVKMKEKGDIPEGYSVSREKKERFSLILESASTNQTSMYLCASSLQLWGNTIYFGEGSWLTVV.

The chain is built from TRBV24-1 and TRBJ1-2, with D hard to call. This CDR3 contains 13 residues. Germline CDR1 reads KGHDR; CDR2 reads SFDVKD. V lost 4 bases to trimming and J lost 5 bases, with 10 bases between them. CDR3 residues: CATSDVPWYGYTF. CDR3 in DNA: TGTGCCACCAGTGACGTCCCCTGGTATGGCTACACCTTC.

The chain is built from TRBV29-1 and TRBJ1-2; 10 nucleotides line up with TRBD1. The CDR3 has 14 residues. Germline V gene data show CDR1 as SQVTM and CDR2 as ANQGSEA. J gave up 6 bases and V 5 bases, and 9 bases lay outside the gene matches. The CDR3 loop is CSVTRDRGVDGYTF. CDR3 DNA: TGCAGCGTTACCAGGGACAGGGGAGTGGATGGCTACACCTTC.

The V and J genes are TRBV2 and TRBJ2-1; D is possibly TRBD2 (5 bases). Germline V gives CDR1 SNHLY, CDR2 FYNNEI. V lost 6 bases and J lost 3, with 12 bases in between. The CDR3 sequence is 14 residues long. The CDR3 loop is CASRADSLYNEQFF. The CDR3 DNA reads as TGTGCCAGCAGAGCGGACTCCCTCTACAATGAGCAGTTCTTC.

This clone was observed once. V is TRBV6-5 and J is TRBJ2-7, with D perhaps TRBD1 (5 bases). Looked up from germline, CDR1 is MNHEY and CDR2 is SVGAGI. Trimming took 3 bases from V and 2 from J, leaving 11 bases between them. CDR3 length: 14 amino acids. The CDR3 coding sequence is TGTGCCAGCAGTTATTACACAGGAGCCTACGAGCAGTACTTC. It codes for CASSYYTGAYEQYF.

CDR3 nucleotides: TGTGCCAGCAGTGAGCAGGGGGAGGCTGGGGCCAACGTCCTGACTTTC. It encodes CASSEQGEAGANVLTF. This chain links TRBV6-4 with TRBJ2-6; maybe TRBD1 (7 bases). CDR1 and CDR2 (germline): MRHNA, SNTAGT. Trimming cost V 3 bases and J 2 bases, with 11 bases left between them. The CDR3 length is 16 residues.

V and J are TRBV5-6 and TRBJ1-2; no reliable D call. Germline V gene data show CDR1 as SGHDT and CDR2 as YYEEEE. The CDR3 has 15 residues. Between the trimmed V and J ends, which lost 0 bases and 7 bases, there was a span of 16 bases. CDR3 DNA sequence: TGTGCCAGCAGCTTGGACGGATCCTTCAAGGGTGGCTACACCTTC. It is translated as CASSLDGSFKGGYTF.

The chain has TRBV19 and TRBJ2-1; D possibly corresponds to TRBD2 (5 bases). The CDR3 consists of 17 residues. V dropped 4 bases and J dropped 5 bases, with 21 bases sitting between them. In germline, CDR1 is LNHDA, CDR2 SQIVND (reference sequence). The CDR3 nucleotides read TGTGCCAGTAGTAGGAATTCGGGTTTCGGGGTGAACAATGAGCAGTTCTTC. This gives the protein CASSRNSGFGVNNEQFF.

V usage is TRBV18 and J usage is TRBJ1-5; TRBD1 aligns across 9 bases. Germline CDR1 and CDR2: KGHSH and LQKENI. V shed 2 bases, J shed 7 bases, and the junction held 12 bases outside the gene matches. The CDR3 totals 17 residues. The CDR3 spells CASSPISDRGRGQPQHF. The DNA of the CDR3 is TGTGCCAGCTCACCAATCTCGGACAGGGGACGTGGGCAGCCCCAGCATTTT.

The V gene is TRBV7-2, the J gene TRBJ1-6; perhaps TRBD1 as D (5 bases). The CDR3 spans 16 residues. The V end lost 1 base, the J end lost 4 bases, and 11 bases lay between the germline ends. The germline gives CDR1 SGHTA, CDR2 FQGNSA. CDR3 in DNA: TGTGCCAGCAGCTTAGACTGGGGCTCGTATAATTCACCCCTCCACTTT. Amino acid sequence: CASSLDWGSYNSPLHF.

The V and J genes are TRBV11-1 and TRBJ2-3, with D unclear. The CDR3 has 12 amino acids. Germline V gives CDR1 SGHAT, CDR2 FQDESV (reference sequence). The V gene lost 5 bases and the J gene lost 1 base, with 4 bases spanning the gap. The CDR3 bases are TGTGCCAGCAGCGGGGGCACAGATACGCAGTATTTT. This encodes CASSGGTDTQYF.

About this clone: At one of its ends the junction is not consistent with the germline gene, which may arise from a read error. The chain joins TRBV7-9 to TRBJ2-3; D is undetermined. The CDR3 consists of 12 residues. Germline values: CDR1 SEHNR, CDR2 FQNEAQ (reference sequence). The CDR3 sequence is CASSSDVSLRNF. The CDR3 bases are TGTGCCAGCAGCTCAGACGTTAGCTTGCGGAATTTT.

The chain couples TRBV5-5 to TRBJ1-1; 9 bases are a match to TRBD1. With 4 bases clipped from V and 5 bases from J, the junction kept 12 bases outside the gene matches. The CDR3 is made up of 16 amino acids. Per the germline V gene, CDR1 is SGHKS and CDR2 is YYEKEE (reference sequence). CDR3 bases: TGTGCCAGCAGCCTGACCCTACAGGGGGCTCAGACTGAAGCTTTCTTT. It codes for CASSLTLQGAQTEAFF.

The chain links TRBV19 to TRBJ1-3, with 9 bases matching TRBD1. V lost 5 bases, J lost 2 bases, and 4 bases stayed unmatched. Looked up from germline, CDR1 is LNHDA and CDR2 is SQIVND (reference sequence). This CDR3 spans 15 amino acids. The CDR3 protein is CASSQQGAAGNTIYF. CDR3 bases: TGTGCCAGTAGTCAACAGGGGGCTGCTGGAAACACCATATATTTT. Based on the CDR3 plus reference TRBV19 and TRBJ1-3, the full variable domain is DGGITQSPKYLFRKEGQNVTLSCEQNLNHDAMYWYRQDPGQGLRLIYYSQIVNDFQKGDIAEGYSVSREKKESFPLTVTSAQKNPTAFYLCASSQQGAAGNTIYFGEGSWLTVV.

The chain recombines TRBV9 with TRBJ1-2; D perhaps matches TRBD1 (5 bases). Germline assignment: CDR1 SGDLS and CDR2 YYNGEE. There are 15 residues in the CDR3. The V gene lost 4 bases and the J gene lost 0 bases, with 13 bases spanning the gap. CDR3 residues: CASSPEGFSNYGYTF. CDR3 coding DNA: TGTGCCAGCAGCCCCGAGGGGTTCTCTAACTATGGCTACACCTTC.

The J gene is TRBJ1-1, the V gene TRBV19; TRBD1 aligns across 8 bases. There are 15 residues in the CDR3. Trimming at V came to 5 bases and at J to 3 bases, leaving 8 bases not matched to a gene. Germline V gene sequence: CDR1 LNHDA, CDR2 SQIVND (reference sequence). The CDR3, as DNA: TGTGCCAGTAGTCCACGGACAGGGCGGGACACTGAAGCTTTCTTT. This codes for CASSPRTGRDTEAFF.

V usage is TRBV19 and J usage is TRBJ2-7, with 10 positions matching TRBD1. V gave up 4 bases and J gave up 0 bases; unmatched junction bases: 6. From germline, CDR1 is LNHDA and CDR2 SQIVND (reference sequence). The CDR3 totals 16 residues. The CDR3 DNA follows: TGTGCCAGTAGTACGACAGGGGGCGCCACCTCCTACGAGCAGTACTTC. It translates to CASSTTGGATSYEQYF.

The gene calls are TRBV4-3 and TRBJ2-2, with unresolved D. Germline V lookup: CDR1 LGHNA, CDR2 YSLEER. The V end was cut by 2 bases, the J end by 6 bases, with 4 bases between. CDR3 length equals 12 residues. CDR3 sequence reads: CASSQFPGELFF. In nucleotides, the CDR3 is TGCGCCAGCAGCCAATTTCCCGGGGAGCTGTTTTTT.

The V gene is TRBV5-5, the J gene TRBJ2-1; unclear D gene. Between the trimmed V and J ends, which lost 5 bases and 0 bases, there was a span of 9 bases. CDR3 length: 14 residues. Germline V gene lookup returns CDR1 SGHKS and CDR2 YYEKEE (reference sequence). The CDR3, as DNA: TGTGCCAGCAGACAGTTTAGCTCCTACAATGAGCAGTTCTTC. Encoded protein: CASRQFSSYNEQFF.

The chain combines TRBV10-1 with TRBJ2-7; D unclear. V shed 7 bases and J shed 3 bases, with 7 bases lying between them. The CDR3 runs to 11 residues. Germline values: CDR1 WNHNN, CDR2 SYGVQD (reference sequence). The chain's CDR3 is CASTDGYEQYF. The DNA for the CDR3 is TGCGCCAGCACGGACGGCTACGAGCAGTACTTC.

The J gene is TRBJ2-3, the V gene TRBV2, with 11 bases fitting TRBD2. Trimming cost V 4 bases and J 0 bases; bases outside gene matches: 6. The CDR3 runs 17 residues. The germline gives CDR1 SNHLY, CDR2 FYNNEI. CDR3 sequence (DNA): TGTGCCAGCAGTGGTGGTAGCGGGAGGGGTAGCACAGATACGCAGTATTTT. Protein product: CASSGGSGRGSTDTQYF.